Below, one T cell receptor beta chain is given with its context. What it recognizes is unknown. These data belong to a study of cytomegalovirus exposure and HLA in healthy donors. The study's findings and limits: A later analysis showed that HLA-associated TCR beta chains had undergone more clonal expansion than equally common others. Accurate prediction of HLA-A and HLA-B alleles (for most subjects) was reportedly achieved from TCR beta sequences.

Both 60 Vbeta primers and 13 Jbeta primers went into the PCR. In the study's own analysis: There were 80 million or so unique TCR beta chains by a later count, and approximately 11 million of them were shared. The assay was immunoSEQ multiplex PCR, and TCRdb's table has in-frame clones only and misses some. V, J and clone size are taken as reported in that table, and D and trimming were inferred from the DNA itself. The table includes around 130,000 clones, about 71% detected once. The specimen was PBMCs. The receptor's source is a woman aged 55-75 years in good health and CMV-seropositive.

The CDR3 sequence: CATEQGARQPQHF. Written as DNA, the CDR3 is TGTGCCACCGAACAGGGGGCACGGCAGCCCCAGCATTTT. The chain carries TRBV19 and TRBJ1-5; TRBD1 aligns across 9 bases. The germline CDR1 and CDR2 sequences are LNHDA and SQIVND (reference sequence). Germline trimming cut 10 bases from V and 7 bases from J; bases unmatched to any gene: 8. The CDR3 extends over 13 amino acids. The full variable domain, its missing parts supplied by reference TRBV19 and TRBJ1-5, is DGGITQSPKYLFRKEGQNVTLSCEQNLNHDAMYWYRQDPGQGLRLIYYSQIVNDFQKGDIAEGYSVSREKKESFPLTVTSAQKNPTAFYLCATEQGARQPQHFGDGTRLSIL.